This T cell receptor (beta chain) stems from a study of T cell changes during pregnancy in multiple sclerosis. CDR3 size: 15 residues. CDR1 LNHNV and CDR2 YYDKDF come from the germline V gene (reference sequence). Between the trimmed V and J ends, which lost 0 bases and 2 bases, there was a span of 10 bases. The assay was immunoSEQ multiplex PCR, and TCRdb's table has in-frame clones only and misses some. The table has 100,000 or so clones, 90% to 95% seen once. The rearrangement uses TRBV15 and TRBJ1-1, with D hard to call. The source of this sequence is a female donor with multiple sclerosis, enrolled in a pregnancy study. Sequenced here: peripheral blood, sampled after pregnancy. The CDR3 sequence is CATSRDRGINTEAFF. The CDR3 bases are TGTGCCACCAGCAGAGATCGAGGGATTAACACTGAAGCTTTCTTT.